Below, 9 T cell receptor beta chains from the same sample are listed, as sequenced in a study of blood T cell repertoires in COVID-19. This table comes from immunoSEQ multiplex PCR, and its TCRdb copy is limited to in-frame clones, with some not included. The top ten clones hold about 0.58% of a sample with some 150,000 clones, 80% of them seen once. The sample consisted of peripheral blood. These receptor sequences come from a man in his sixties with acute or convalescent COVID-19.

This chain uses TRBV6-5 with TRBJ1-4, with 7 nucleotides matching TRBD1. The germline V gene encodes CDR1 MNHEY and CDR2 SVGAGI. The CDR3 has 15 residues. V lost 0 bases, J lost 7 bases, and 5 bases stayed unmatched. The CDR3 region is CASSYSPGQFEKLFF. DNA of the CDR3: TGTGCCAGCAGTTACTCTCCGGGACAGTTTGAAAAACTGTTTTTT.

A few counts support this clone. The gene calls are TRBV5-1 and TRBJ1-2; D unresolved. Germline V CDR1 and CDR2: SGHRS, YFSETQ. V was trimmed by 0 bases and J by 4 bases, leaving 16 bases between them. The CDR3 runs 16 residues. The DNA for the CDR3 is TGCGCCAGCAGCTTGGCCGAGGGCAGCTCAACCTATGGCTACACCTTC. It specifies CASSLAEGSSTYGYTF.

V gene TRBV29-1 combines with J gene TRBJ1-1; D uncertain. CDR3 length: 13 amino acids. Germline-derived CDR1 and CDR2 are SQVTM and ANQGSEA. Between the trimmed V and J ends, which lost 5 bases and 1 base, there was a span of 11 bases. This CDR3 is CSVYEPTNTEAFF. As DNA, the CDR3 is TGCAGCGTTTACGAGCCCACGAACACTGAAGCTTTCTTT. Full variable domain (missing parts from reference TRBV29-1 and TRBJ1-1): SAVISQKPSRDICQRGTSLTIQCQVDSQVTMMFWYRQQPGQSLTLIATANQGSEATYESGFVIDKFPISRPNLTFSTLTVSNMSPEDSSIYLCSVYEPTNTEAFFGQGTRLTVV.

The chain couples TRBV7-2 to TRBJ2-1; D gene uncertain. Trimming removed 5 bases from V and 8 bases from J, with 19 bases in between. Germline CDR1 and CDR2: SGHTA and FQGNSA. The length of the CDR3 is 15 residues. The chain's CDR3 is CASSKLRRYRDEQFF. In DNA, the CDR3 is TGTGCCAGCAGCAAACTTAGAAGGTACCGGGATGAGCAGTTCTTC.

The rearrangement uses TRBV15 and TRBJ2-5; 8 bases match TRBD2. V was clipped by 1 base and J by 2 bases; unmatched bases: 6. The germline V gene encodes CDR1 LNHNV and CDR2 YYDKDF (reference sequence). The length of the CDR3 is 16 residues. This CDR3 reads CATSRGASGQQETQYF. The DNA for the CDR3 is TGTGCCACCAGCAGAGGTGCTAGCGGGCAACAAGAGACCCAGTACTTC. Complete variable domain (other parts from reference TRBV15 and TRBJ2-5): DAMVIQNPRYQVTQFGKPVTLSCSQTLNHNVMYWYQQKSSQAPKLLFHYYDKDFNNEADTPDNFQSRRPNTSFCFLDIRSPGLGDTAMYLCATSRGASGQQETQYFGPGTRLLVL.

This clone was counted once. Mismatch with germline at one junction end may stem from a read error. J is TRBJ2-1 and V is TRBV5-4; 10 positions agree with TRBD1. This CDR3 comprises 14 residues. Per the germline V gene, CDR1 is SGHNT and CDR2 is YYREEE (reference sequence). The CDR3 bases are TGTGCCAGCAGCTCCACCTCGGGACAGGGGCGTTCGATCTTC. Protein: CASSSTSGQGRSIF.

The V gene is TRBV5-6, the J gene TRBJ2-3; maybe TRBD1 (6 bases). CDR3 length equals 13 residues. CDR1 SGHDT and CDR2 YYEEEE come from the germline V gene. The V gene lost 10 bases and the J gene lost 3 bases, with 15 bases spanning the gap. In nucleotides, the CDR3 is TGTGCCGCCAGGGGTTGGGGAACAGATACGCAGTATTTT. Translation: CAARGWGTDTQYF.

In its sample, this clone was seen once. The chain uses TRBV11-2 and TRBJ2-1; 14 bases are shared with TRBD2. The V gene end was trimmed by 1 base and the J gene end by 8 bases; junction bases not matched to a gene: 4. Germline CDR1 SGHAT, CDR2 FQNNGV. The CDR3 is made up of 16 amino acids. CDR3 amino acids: CASSLAGLAGGDEQFF. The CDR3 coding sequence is TGTGCCAGCAGCTTAGCCGGACTAGCGGGAGGCGATGAGCAGTTCTTC.

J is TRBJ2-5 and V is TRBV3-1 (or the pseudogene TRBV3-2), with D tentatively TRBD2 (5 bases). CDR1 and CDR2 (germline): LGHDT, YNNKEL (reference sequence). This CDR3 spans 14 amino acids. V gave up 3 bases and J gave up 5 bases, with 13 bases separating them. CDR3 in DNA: TGTGCCAGCAGCCAGAGGGCAGGCGGCGAGACCCAGTACTTC. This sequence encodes CASSQRAGGETQYF.